The source of this TCR beta chain is a study of spatial heterogeneity in lung cancer. On the study more broadly: Beta-chain sequences consistently outnumbered alpha-chain sequences in detection.

Study-wide results and limits: Circulating ubiquitous expanded tumor TCRs were observed more frequently at resection than at follow-up.

With respect to this clonotype: Its antigen remains unknown.

The time point denotes: sample taken at primary tumor resection. From tumor, nontumor lung or frozen PBMC, whole RNA was taken unsorted for sequencing. The donor population consisted of over 55 patients with untreated, early-stage non-small cell lung cancer. Each TCR cDNA molecule bore a unique molecular identifier. TCRdb re-derived calls from the 5' RACE reads in MiXCR, one entry per CDR3 protein. The repertoire consists of some 37,000 distinct CDR3 sequences, with around 7.2% occurring once and the leading ten covering 25% to 35%. This receptor was taken from a male donor with early-stage non-small cell lung cancer. Source: PBMCs, taken at surgery.

The CDR3 here is CASSFTTGGGDSPLHF. In DNA form, the CDR3 reads TGCGCCAGCAGCTTCACTACAGGCGGAGGGGATTCACCCCTCCACTTT. This chain joins TRBV5-1 and TRBJ1-6; a possible D gene is TRBD1 (5 bases). The V end lost 2 bases, the J end lost 8 bases, and 17 bases lay between the germline ends. The CDR3 spans 16 residues. Germline V CDR1 and CDR2: SGHRS, YFSETQ.